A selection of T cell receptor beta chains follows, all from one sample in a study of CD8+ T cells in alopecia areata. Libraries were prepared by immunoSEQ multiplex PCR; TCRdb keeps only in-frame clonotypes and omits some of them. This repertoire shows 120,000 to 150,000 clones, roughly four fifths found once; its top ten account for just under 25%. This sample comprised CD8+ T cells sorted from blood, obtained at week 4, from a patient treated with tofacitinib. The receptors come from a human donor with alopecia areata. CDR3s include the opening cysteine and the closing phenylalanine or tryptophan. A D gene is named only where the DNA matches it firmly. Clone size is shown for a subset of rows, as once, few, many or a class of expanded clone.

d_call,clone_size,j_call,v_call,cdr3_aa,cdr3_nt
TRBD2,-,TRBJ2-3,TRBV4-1,CASSWTSGTDTQYF,TGCGCCAGCTCGTGGACTAGCGGCACAGATACGCAGTATTTT
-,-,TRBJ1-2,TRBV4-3,CASSQDLIYGYTF,TGCGCCAGCAGCCAAGATCTCATTTATGGCTACACCTTC
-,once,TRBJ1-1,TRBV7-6,CASSLGGPNTEAFF,TGTGCCAGCAGCTTAGGGGGTCCTAACACTGAAGCTTTCTTT
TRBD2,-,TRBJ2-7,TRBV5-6,CASSLAGRLYEQYF,TGTGCCAGCAGCTTAGCGGGACGCCTCTACGAGCAGTACTTC
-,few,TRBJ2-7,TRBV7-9,CASSLGGGCYEQYF,TGTGCCAGCAGCTTGGGTGGCGGGTGCTACGAGCAGTACTTC
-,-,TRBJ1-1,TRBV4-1,CASSPGGETEAFF,TGCGCCAGCAGCCCCGGGGGGGAAACTGAAGCTTTCTTT
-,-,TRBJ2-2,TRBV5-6,CASSSEGRGAGELFF,TGTGCCAGCAGCAGTGAGGGACGAGGTGCCGGGGAGCTGTTTTTT
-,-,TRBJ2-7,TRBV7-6,CASRGTGSGEQYF,TGTGCCAGCAGAGGGACCGGGTCCGGCGAGCAGTACTTC
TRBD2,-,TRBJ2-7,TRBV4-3,CASSPSTSGDYEQYF,TGCGCCAGCAGTCCAAGTACTAGCGGGGACTACGAGCAGTACTTC
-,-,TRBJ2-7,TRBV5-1,CASTSGDGAGEQYF,TGCGCCAGCACGTCAGGGGACGGAGCGGGAGAGCAGTACTTC
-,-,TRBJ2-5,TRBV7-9,CASSSVSLLETQYF,TGTGCCAGCAGCTCCGTGTCCCTTTTAGAGACCCAGTACTTC
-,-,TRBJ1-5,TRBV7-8,CASSLVPRTNQPQHF,TGTGCCAGCAGCTTAGTTCCCCGGACGAATCAGCCCCAGCATTTT
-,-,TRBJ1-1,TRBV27,CASSGMNTEAFF,TGTGCCAGCAGTGGTATGAACACTGAAGCTTTCTTT
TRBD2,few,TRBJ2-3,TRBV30,CAWSVAGGVTDTQYF,TGTGCCTGGAGTGTGGCGGGGGGGGTCACAGATACGCAGTATTTT
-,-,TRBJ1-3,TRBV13,CASSLFEGLDGNTIYF,TGTGCCAGCAGCTTGTTCGAGGGGTTAGATGGAAACACCATATATTTT
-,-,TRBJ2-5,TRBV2,CASSGTVETQYF,TGTGCCAGCAGTGGGACAGTTGAGACCCAGTACTTC
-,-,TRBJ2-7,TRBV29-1,CSVGGWGNEQYF,TGCAGCGTGGGGGGATGGGGGAACGAGCAGTACTTC
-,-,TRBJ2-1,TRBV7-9,CASSLGGSEQFF,TGTGCCAGCAGCTTAGGGGGCTCTGAGCAGTTCTTC
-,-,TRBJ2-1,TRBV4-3,CASSQETPLHNEQFF,TGCGCCAGCAGCCAAGAAACTCCACTTCACAATGAGCAGTTCTTC
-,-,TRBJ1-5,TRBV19,CASSNGGSNQPQHF,TGTGCCAGTAGTAACGGGGGAAGCAATCAGCCCCAGCATTTT
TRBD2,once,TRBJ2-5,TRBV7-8,CASSLSGGRGETQYF,TGTGCCAGCAGCCTTAGCGGGGGACGGGGGGAGACCCAGTACTTC
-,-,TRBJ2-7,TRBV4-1,CASSQASDPASSYEQYF,TGCGCCAGCAGCCAAGCTTCCGATCCGGCGTCCTCCTACGAGCAGTACTTC
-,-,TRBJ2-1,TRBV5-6,CASSLWVNEQFF,TGTGCCAGCAGCTTGTGGGTAAATGAGCAGTTCTTC
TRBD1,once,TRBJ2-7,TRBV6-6,CASSYPGQGEDEQYF,TGTGCCAGCAGTTACCCGGGACAGGGGGAGGACGAGCAGTACTTC
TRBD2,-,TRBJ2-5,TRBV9,CASSVHSGGAQETQYF,TGTGCCAGCAGCGTCCATAGCGGGGGGGCCCAAGAGACCCAGTACTTC
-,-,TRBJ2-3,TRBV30,CAWSEGDTDTQYF,TGTGCCTGGAGTGAGGGGGACACAGATACGCAGTATTTT
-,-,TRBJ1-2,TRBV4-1,CASSQDRSQHYGYTF,TGCGCCAGCAGCCAAGACAGGAGTCAACACTATGGCTACACCTTC
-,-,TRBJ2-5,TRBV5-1,CASSLEKMFQETQYF,TGCGCCAGCAGCTTGGAAAAAATGTTCCAAGAGACCCAGTACTTC
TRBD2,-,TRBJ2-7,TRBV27,CASSLRKPARGGGYEQYF,TGTGCCAGCAGTTTAAGGAAACCTGCTCGGGGGGGCGGCTACGAGCAGTACTTC
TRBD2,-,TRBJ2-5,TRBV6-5,CASGLVQETQYF,TGTGCCAGCGGACTAGTCCAAGAGACCCAGTACTTC
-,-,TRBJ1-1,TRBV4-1,CASSLSGAGEGKFEAFF,TGCGCCAGCAGCCTCAGCGGGGCAGGGGAAGGAAAATTCGAAGCTTTCTTT
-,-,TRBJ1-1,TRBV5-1,CASSLLGKAEAFF,TGCGCCAGCAGCTTGCTCGGGAAGGCTGAAGCTTTCTTT
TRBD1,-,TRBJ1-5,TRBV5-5,CASSLGGGDQPQHF,TGTGCCAGCAGCTTGGGAGGGGGCGATCAGCCCCAGCATTTT
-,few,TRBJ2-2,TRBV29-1,CSVVSGLQGKATGELFF,TGCAGCGTTGTGTCCGGGTTGCAGGGAAAGGCAACCGGGGAGCTGTTTTTT
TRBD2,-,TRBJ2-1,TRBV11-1,CASSLWTSGAYNEQFF,TGTGCCAGCAGCTTATGGACTAGCGGGGCGTACAATGAGCAGTTCTTC
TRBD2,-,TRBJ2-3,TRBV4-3,CASSQEGLAGSDTQYF,TGCGCCAGCAGCCAAGAAGGACTAGCGGGGTCGGATACGCAGTATTTT
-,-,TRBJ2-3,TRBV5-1,CASSPRNPTDTQYF,TGCGCCAGCAGCCCACGTAACCCCACAGATACGCAGTATTTT
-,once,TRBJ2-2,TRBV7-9,CASSLDGGPAGELFF,TGTGCCAGCAGCTTAGACGGGGGGCCGGCCGGGGAGCTGTTTTTT
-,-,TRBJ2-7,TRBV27,CASSLGRTSYEQYF,TGTGCCAGCAGTTTAGGTAGGACCTCCTACGAGCAGTACTTC
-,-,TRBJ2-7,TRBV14,CASSGHQDREGEQYF,TGTGCCAGCAGCGGACACCAGGACAGGGAGGGCGAGCAGTACTTC
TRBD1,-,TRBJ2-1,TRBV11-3,CASSWVQGDEQFF,TGTGCCAGCAGCTGGGTACAGGGGGATGAGCAGTTCTTC
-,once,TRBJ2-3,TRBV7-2,CATGVRGSSTDTQYF,TGTGCCACAGGGGTTCGGGGGTCTAGCACAGATACGCAGTATTTT
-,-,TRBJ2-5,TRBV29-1,CSVDLGDQETQYF,TGCAGCGTTGATCTCGGGGACCAAGAGACCCAGTACTTC
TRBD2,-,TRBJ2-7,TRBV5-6,CASSLSLAAPSGQYF,TGTGCCAGCAGCTTGTCGCTAGCGGCACCCTCAGGGCAGTACTTC
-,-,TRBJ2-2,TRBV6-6,CASSYGAGELFF,TGTGCCAGCAGTTACGGGGCCGGGGAGCTGTTTTTT
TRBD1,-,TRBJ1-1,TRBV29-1,CSASTGLMNTEAFF,TGCAGCGCTTCGACAGGGCTCATGAACACTGAAGCTTTCTTT
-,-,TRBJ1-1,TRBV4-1,CASSHGDDLRNTEAFF,TGCGCCAGCAGCCACGGGGACGACTTAAGGAACACTGAAGCTTTCTTT
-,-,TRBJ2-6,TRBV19,CASSASTGANVLTF,TGTGCCAGTAGTGCCTCAACAGGGGCCAACGTCCTGACTTTC
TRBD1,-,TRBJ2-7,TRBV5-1,CASSSLPGTATYEQYF,TGCGCCAGCAGCTCGCTCCCAGGGACAGCGACCTACGAGCAGTACTTC
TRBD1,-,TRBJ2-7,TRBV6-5,CASSFGTGAYEQYF,TGTGCCAGCAGTTTCGGGACAGGGGCCTACGAGCAGTACTTC
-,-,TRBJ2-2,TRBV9,CASSGDTGELFF,TGTGCCAGCAGCGGGGACACCGGGGAGCTGTTTTTT
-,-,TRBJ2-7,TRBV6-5,CASTLAGSPEQYF,TGTGCCAGCACGCTGGCGGGGTCCCCCGAGCAGTACTTC